This T cell receptor beta chain was sequenced for a study of monozygotic twins with inflammatory bowel disease. General study findings and limits: Repertoire similarity did not differ between concordant and discordant twins, possibly owing to limited power. None of the different T cell subtypes could be distinguished from one another.

TCRdb re-called the 5' RACE reads and shows each CDR3 protein once, DNA omitted. The repertoire table contains about 300,000 distinct CDR3 sequences. As concerns this clonotype: Its specificity is unknown.

Germline-derived CDR1 and CDR2 are MNHEY and SMNVEV (reference sequence). The CDR3 consists of 13 residues. The genes are TRBV27 and TRBJ1-1; checking the TCRdb D call of TRBD1 is not possible without DNA. The TCR was taken from a human donor with ulcerative colitis or Crohn's disease, or a healthy co-twin of an affected twin (not recorded which). Sequencing used blood. The CDR3 protein is CASSYRGDTEAFF.